The T cell receptor (beta chain) described here comes from a study of memory CD4+ T cells and cytomegalovirus serostatus. General study findings and limits: About 40% of the roughly 160 known CMV-associated TCRbeta sequences appeared in CD4+ memory.

The sort gate was single viable CD3+CD4+CD8-CD45RO+ cells for memory CD4+ T cells. After thawing, CD4+ T cells were positively selected. Germline CDR1 MGHRA, CDR2 YSYEKL. CDR3 length equals 17 residues. V lost 1 base and J lost 7; bases outside the gene matches: 10. Turning to this clone: Its antigen is not known.

Authors' processing steps: After removing out-of-frame reads, 2 million to 2.5 million distinct TCRbeta sequences remained. The assay was immunoSEQ multiplex PCR, and TCRdb's table has in-frame clones only and misses some. V, J and clone size are taken as reported in that table, and D and trimming were inferred from the DNA itself. The sample has about 52,000 clones, 65% to 80% seen once. The material sequenced was memory CD4+ T cells from blood. The chain employs TRBV4-1 and TRBJ2-3; 11 nucleotides agree with TRBD2. This TCR was recovered from an adult in good health and CMV-seropositive. CDR3: CASSQVPLAGGSNTQYF. The CDR3 coding sequence is TGCGCCAGCAGCCAAGTCCCCCTAGCGGGAGGATCGAATACGCAGTATTTT.